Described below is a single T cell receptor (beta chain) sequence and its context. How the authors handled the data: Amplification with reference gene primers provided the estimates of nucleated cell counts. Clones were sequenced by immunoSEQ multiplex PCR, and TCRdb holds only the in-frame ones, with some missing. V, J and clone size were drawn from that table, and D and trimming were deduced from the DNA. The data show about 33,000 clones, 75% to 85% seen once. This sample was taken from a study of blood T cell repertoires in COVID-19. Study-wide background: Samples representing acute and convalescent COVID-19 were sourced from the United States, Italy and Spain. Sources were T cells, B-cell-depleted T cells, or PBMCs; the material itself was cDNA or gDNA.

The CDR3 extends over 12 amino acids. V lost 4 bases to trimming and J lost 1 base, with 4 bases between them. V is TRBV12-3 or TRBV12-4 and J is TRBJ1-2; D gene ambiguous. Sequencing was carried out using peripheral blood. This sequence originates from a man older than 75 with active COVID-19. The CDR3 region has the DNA TGTGCCAGCAGTTCCATTAACTATGGCTACACCTTC. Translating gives CASSSINYGYTF.